A single sample gave rise to the 3 T cell receptor beta chains below, sequenced in a study of neoadjuvant anti-PD-1 for oral cavity cancer. Clones were sequenced by immunoSEQ multiplex PCR, and TCRdb holds only the in-frame ones, with some missing. The table includes over 65,000 clones, approximately 87% detected once. The time point is: after neoadjuvant nivolumab, at surgical resection. This specimen consisted of PBMCs, obtained after nivolumab (anti-PD-1) treatment. The receptors originated from a person aged 35-79 years with oral cavity squamous cell carcinoma.

The chain uses TRBV30 and TRBJ2-7, with unresolved D. There are 15 residues in the CDR3. CDR1 and CDR2 (germline): GTSNPN, SVGIG (reference sequence). V lost 3 bases, J lost 4 bases, and 19 bases lay in between. The CDR3: CAWSKRTPFLYEQYF. The CDR3 nucleotides read TGTGCCTGGAGCAAGAGGACCCCATTTCTTTACGAGCAGTACTTC. The full variable domain, its missing parts supplied by reference TRBV30 and TRBJ2-7, is SQTIHQWPATLVQPVGSPLSLECTVEGTSNPNLYWYRQAAGRGLQLLFYSVGIGQISSEVPQNLSASRPQDRQFILSSKKLLLSDSGFYLCAWSKRTPFLYEQYFGPGTRLTVT.

This sequence joins TRBV28 and TRBJ1-3, with D possibly being TRBD1 (5 bases). This CDR3 is built from 14 residues. CDR1 and CDR2 (germline): MDHEN, SYDVKM. V was shortened by 3 bases and J by 6 bases, with 12 bases between the two germline ends. The CDR3 region is CASSLTALENTIYF. The CDR3 DNA is TGTGCCAGCAGTTTGACAGCTCTGGAAAACACCATATATTTT.

The table lists this clone with a count of one. This chain uses TRBV7-9 with TRBJ2-5, with a tentative D call TRBD1 (6 bases). The CDR3 contains 17 residues. The V end was cut by 4 bases, the J end by 5 bases, with 23 bases between. CDR1 and CDR2 from the germline V gene are SEHNR and FQNEAQ (reference sequence). The CDR3 nucleotides are TGTGCCAGCAGCTCCGTACACGGGACCGCCCAGGGGGAGACCCAGTACTTC. The encoded protein is CASSSVHGTAQGETQYF.